Below, 11 T cell receptor beta chains from the same sample are listed, as sequenced in a study of blood T cell repertoires in COVID-19. Produced via immunoSEQ multiplex PCR; TCRdb's table is partial and in-frame only. The data hold 71,000 or so clones, with 86% observed a single time. The sample was peripheral blood. These receptors originate from an elderly man in a cohort sampled during active COVID-19.

The gene calls are TRBV10-3 and TRBJ2-3; 13 bases agree with TRBD2. In germline, CDR1 is ENHRY, CDR2 SYGVKD. J lost 1 base, V lost 6 bases, and 4 bases had no gene match. CDR3 length equals 16 residues. The CDR3 DNA is TGTGCCATCAGCTGGACTAGCGGGGGCCGCACAGATACGCAGTATTTT. It codes for CAISWTSGGRTDTQYF.

V usage is TRBV5-1 and J usage is TRBJ2-2, with D unresolved. The CDR3 has 15 residues. CDR1 SGHRS and CDR2 YFSETQ come from the germline V gene. V lost 2 bases to trimming and J lost 1 base, with 9 bases between them. DNA for the CDR3: TGCGCCAGCAGCTTTAGCAGCTTGAACACCGGGGAGCTGTTTTTT. Translation: CASSFSSLNTGELFF.

V usage is TRBV15 and J usage is TRBJ2-1; 7 bases agree with TRBD2. Germline V gene data show CDR1 as LNHNV and CDR2 as YYDKDF (reference sequence). The CDR3 contains 12 residues. V shed 8 bases and J 5 bases; nucleotides not matched to a gene: 3. This CDR3 is CATAGTNNEQFF. Written as DNA, the CDR3 is TGTGCCACCGCCGGGACTAACAATGAGCAGTTCTTC.

The chain couples TRBV19 to TRBJ1-1; TRBD1 aligns across 9 bases. J was trimmed by 5 bases and V by 4 bases; bases with no gene match: 20. The CDR3 has 19 residues. CDR1 is LNHDA, CDR2 SQIVND, per germline (reference sequence). CDR3 residues: CASSTTLPGQGAIWTEAFF. For the CDR3, the DNA is TGTGCCAGTAGTACGACGCTTCCGGGACAGGGTGCTATATGGACTGAAGCTTTCTTT.

In nucleotides, the CDR3 is TGTGCCAGCAGCCTAGAGACAGGGGACAAAAACATTCAGTACTTC. As protein: CASSLETGDKNIQYF. The chain combines TRBV7-9 with TRBJ2-4; 8 nucleotides match TRBD1. There are 15 residues in the CDR3. The J segment lost 3 bases and the V segment lost 5 bases, leaving 6 bases of the junction unmatched. Germline loops: CDR1 SEHNR, CDR2 FQNEAQ (reference sequence).

CDR3 in DNA: TGTGCCAGCTATCCCGGGACACACTACAATGAGCAGTTCTTC. Amino acids: CASYPGTHYNEQFF. The J gene is TRBJ2-1, the V gene TRBV28; D perhaps matches TRBD1 (6 bases). This CDR3 has 14 amino acids. Per the germline V gene, CDR1 is MDHEN and CDR2 is SYDVKM. The V end lost 8 bases, the J end lost 3 bases, and 14 bases lay between the germline ends.

The rearrangement uses TRBV4-2 and TRBJ2-3; 10 nucleotides match TRBD2. In germline, CDR1 is LGHNA, CDR2 YNFKEQ. The junction had 10 bases not matched to a gene; V was cut back by 0 bases and J by 1 base. The CDR3 covers 19 residues. As DNA, the CDR3 is TGTGCCAGCAGCCAAGATACGAGCGGGGGGGCCCAGGGCACAGATACGCAGTATTTT. This translates into CASSQDTSGGAQGTDTQYF.

The J gene is TRBJ2-1, the V gene TRBV6-5, with D possibly being TRBD1 (6 bases). The V end was cut by 5 bases, the J end by 0 bases, with 8 bases between. Germline values: CDR1 MNHEY, CDR2 SVGAGI. This CDR3 has 14 amino acids. The DNA of the CDR3 is TGTGCCAGCAGTCTCAGGGGCTCCTACAATGAGCAGTTCTTC. Translated, it gives CASSLRGSYNEQFF.

The gene calls are TRBV6-2 or TRBV6-3 and TRBJ2-7; 10 bases agree with TRBD2. Unmatched junction bases numbered 9, after V lost 6 bases and J lost 4 bases. Germline CDR1 and CDR2: MNHEY and SVGEGT. The CDR3 runs 15 residues. The CDR3 nucleotides read TGTGCCAGCAGCATTTGGACTAGCGGCGGATACGAGCAGTACTTC. This gives the protein CASSIWTSGGYEQYF.

V gene TRBV25-1 combines with J gene TRBJ2-2; 9 nucleotides match TRBD2. The trim removed 1 base at V and 1 base at J, leaving 7 bases unmatched. The germline gives CDR1 MGHDK, CDR2 SYGVNS. The CDR3 totals 18 residues. The CDR3 here is CASSEFRGSGGNTGELFF. The CDR3 DNA is TGTGCCAGCAGTGAATTCAGAGGTAGCGGGGGGAACACCGGGGAGCTGTTTTTT.

The rearrangement joins TRBV7-6 to TRBJ2-1; TRBD2 aligns across 9 bases. Germline CDR1 is SGHVS and CDR2 is FNYEAQ. CDR3 length: 19 amino acids. V lost 1 base to trimming and J lost 6 bases; unmatched junction nucleotides: 16. The chain's CDR3 is CASSLGIGIAGALGNEQFF. The CDR3 DNA reads TGTGCCAGCAGCTTAGGCATTGGTATAGCGGGGGCCCTTGGCAATGAGCAGTTCTTC.